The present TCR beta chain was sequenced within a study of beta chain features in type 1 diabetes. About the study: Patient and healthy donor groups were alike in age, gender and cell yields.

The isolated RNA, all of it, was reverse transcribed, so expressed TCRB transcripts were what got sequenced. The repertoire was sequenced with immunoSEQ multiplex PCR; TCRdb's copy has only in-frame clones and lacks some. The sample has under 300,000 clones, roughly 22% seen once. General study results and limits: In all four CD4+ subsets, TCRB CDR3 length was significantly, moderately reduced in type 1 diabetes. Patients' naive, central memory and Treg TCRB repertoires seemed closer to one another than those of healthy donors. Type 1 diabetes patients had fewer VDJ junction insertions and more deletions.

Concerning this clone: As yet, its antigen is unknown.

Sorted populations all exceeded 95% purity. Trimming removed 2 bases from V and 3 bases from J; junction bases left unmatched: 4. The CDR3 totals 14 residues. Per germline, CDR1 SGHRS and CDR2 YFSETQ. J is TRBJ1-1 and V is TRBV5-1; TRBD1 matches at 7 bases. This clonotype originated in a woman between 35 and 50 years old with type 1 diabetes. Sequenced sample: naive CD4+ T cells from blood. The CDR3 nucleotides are TGCGCCAGCAGCTTCAGACAGGGAGACACTGAAGCTTTCTTT. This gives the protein CASSFRQGDTEAFF.